The 2 T cell receptor beta chains given below trace back to one sample, sequenced in a study of tissue T cells after allogeneic stem cell transplantation (dated by TCRdb to 2022 to 2024). The protocol used for the library was the immunoSEQ multiplex PCR assay. Drawn from immuneACCESS, this table holds only the in-frame rearrangements with V and J called that TCRdb kept. Clones are partly lost; checked studies trace under half to an unresolved V gene and leave the rest unexplained. This sample has under 2,500 clones in its table, and approximately 60% of those were observed once. Of the sample, 60% to 70% falls within the top ten clones. What the time point label conveys for this sample: mouse harvest day 7 after allogeneic transplant. Mouse grafts consisting of 10^7 T-cell-depleted bone marrow cells combined with 10^6 splenic CD5+ T cells were administered by tail vein injection. Source material: spleen. These TCRs come from a female BALB/c mouse given C57BL/6 T cells with graft-versus-host disease after an allogeneic hematopoietic cell transplant.

Notes on this clone: Mouse names are used for the genes. The missing CDR3 end, 1 residue past where the read stops, is filled in from the germline J gene. J is TRBJ2-1 and V is TRBV13-2; 11 bases align to TRBD2. Germline V lookup: CDR1 NNHNN, CDR2 SYGAGS (reference sequence). The V segment lost 1 base and the J segment 6 bases; nucleotides outside the gene matches: 3. The CDR3 spans 15 residues. This CDR3 is CASGDSDWGGAEQFF. The sequenced part of the CDR3 DNA is TGTGCCAGCGGTGATTCCGACTGGGGGGGTGCTGAGCAGTTC.

This clone is medium-sized. The genes and germline here are from mouse. The read ends 1 residue shy of where the CDR3 ends; the end is completed using the germline J gene. The rearrangement joins TRBV16 to TRBJ1-4; D unclear. Germline V gene lookup returns CDR1 SGHSA and CDR2 FRNQAP. Deletions cut 1 base from V and 1 base from J, with 4 bases between. CDR3 size: 14 residues. Here the CDR3 reads CASSLVSSNERLFF. The part of the CDR3 DNA that was read is TGTGCAAGCAGCTTAGTAAGTTCCAACGAAAGATTATTT.